This record concerns one T cell receptor beta chain sequence. Its antigen remains unknown. Trimming stripped 5 bases from V and 8 bases from J, with 12 bases between. The CDR3 is 11 amino acids. Germline V gene lookup returns CDR1 SQVTM and CDR2 ANQGSEA. The data originate from a study of cytotoxic CD8 clonotypes in ibrutinib-treated CLL. The overall study: Response samples were drawn at a median of about eleven months of treatment, range 6 to 36. General study results and limits: Stable or contracted on treatment, public clonotypes were also uncommon.

Repertoires were generated with immunoSEQ multiplex PCR, while TCRdb's copy carries only in-frame clones and drops some. The sample has almost 85,000 clones, 85% to 90% seen once. The source was PBMCs, collected before ibrutinib treatment. The TCR comes from a human donor with chronic lymphocytic leukemia. J is TRBJ1-2 and V is TRBV29-1; tentative D call: TRBD1 (5 bases). Here the CDR3 DNA reads TGCAGCGTTACGACGGGACGGGGCTACACCTTC. It codes for CSVTTGRGYTF. Full variable domain (outside the CDR3, taken from reference TRBV29-1 and TRBJ1-2): SAVISQKPSRDICQRGTSLTIQCQVDSQVTMMFWYRQQPGQSLTLIATANQGSEATYESGFVIDKFPISRPNLTFSTLTVSNMSPEDSSIYLCSVTTGRGYTFGSGTRLTVV.